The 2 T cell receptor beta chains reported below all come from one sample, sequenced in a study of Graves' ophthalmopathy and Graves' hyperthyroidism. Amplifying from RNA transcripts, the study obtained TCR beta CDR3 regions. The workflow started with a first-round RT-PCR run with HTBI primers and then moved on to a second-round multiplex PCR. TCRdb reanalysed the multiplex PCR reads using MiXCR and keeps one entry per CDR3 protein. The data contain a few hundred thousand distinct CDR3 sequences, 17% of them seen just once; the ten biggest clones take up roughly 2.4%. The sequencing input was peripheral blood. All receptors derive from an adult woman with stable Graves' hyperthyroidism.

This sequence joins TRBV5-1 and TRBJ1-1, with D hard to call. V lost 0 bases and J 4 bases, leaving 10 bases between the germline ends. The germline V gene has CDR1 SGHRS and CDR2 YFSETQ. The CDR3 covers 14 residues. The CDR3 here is CASSLGEGGTEAFF. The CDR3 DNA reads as TGCGCCAGCAGCTTGGGAGAGGGTGGCACTGAAGCTTTCTTT.

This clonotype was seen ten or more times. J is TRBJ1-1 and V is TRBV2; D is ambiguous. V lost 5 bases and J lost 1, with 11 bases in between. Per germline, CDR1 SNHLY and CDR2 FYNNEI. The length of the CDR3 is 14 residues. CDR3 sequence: CASSNLEKNTEAFF. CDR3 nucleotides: TGTGCCAGCAGTAACCTTGAGAAGAACACTGAAGCTTTCTTT.